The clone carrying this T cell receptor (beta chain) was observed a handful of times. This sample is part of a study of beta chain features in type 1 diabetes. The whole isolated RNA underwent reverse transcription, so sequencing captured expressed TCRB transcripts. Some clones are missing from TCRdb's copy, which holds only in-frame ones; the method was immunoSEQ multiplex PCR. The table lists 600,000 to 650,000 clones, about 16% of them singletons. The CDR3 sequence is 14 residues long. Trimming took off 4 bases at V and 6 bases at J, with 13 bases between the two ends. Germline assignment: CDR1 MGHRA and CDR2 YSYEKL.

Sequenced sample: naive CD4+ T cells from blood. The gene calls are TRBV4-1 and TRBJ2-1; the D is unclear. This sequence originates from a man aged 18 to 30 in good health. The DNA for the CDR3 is TGCGCCAGCAGCCCAAGGGCAGTCACCAATGAGCAGTTCTTC. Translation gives CASSPRAVTNEQFF.